This T cell receptor (beta chain) was found in a study of blood T cells in healthy people across ages. General study results and limits: Bulk PBMC profiling left naive and antigen-experienced comparisons inconclusive. The CMV status of each donor remained undetermined, and this could have confounded shifts in expanded clonotypes.

With each sample, at least 5.5 micrograms of total RNA were extracted. Per germline, CDR1 SQVTM and CDR2 ANQGSEA. Trimming removed 5 bases from V and 8 bases from J; junction bases left unmatched: 11. The CDR3 totals 15 residues. Primed by a sample-barcoded 5' primer and a J-beta primer mix, a second PCR proceeded for about 7 to 12 cycles. TCRdb fed the 5' RACE reads into MiXCR, producing one record per CDR3 protein. Among about 800,000 distinct CDR3 sequences listed, roughly 25% were seen once. Comments on this clonotype: The antigen is not known.

This sample was also put to use in a study of T cells of mothers and their children. According to that study: Six children, together with their three healthy Caucasian mothers, made up the donors.

The sample comprised blood. The chain couples TRBV29-1 to TRBJ2-3, with TRBD2 matching over 12 bases. This TCR was sampled from a boy younger than 18 in good health. The CDR3 is CSVLPASGGAVTQYF. The CDR3 region has the DNA TGCAGCGTTCTTCCGGCTAGCGGGGGGGCCGTTACGCAGTATTTT.